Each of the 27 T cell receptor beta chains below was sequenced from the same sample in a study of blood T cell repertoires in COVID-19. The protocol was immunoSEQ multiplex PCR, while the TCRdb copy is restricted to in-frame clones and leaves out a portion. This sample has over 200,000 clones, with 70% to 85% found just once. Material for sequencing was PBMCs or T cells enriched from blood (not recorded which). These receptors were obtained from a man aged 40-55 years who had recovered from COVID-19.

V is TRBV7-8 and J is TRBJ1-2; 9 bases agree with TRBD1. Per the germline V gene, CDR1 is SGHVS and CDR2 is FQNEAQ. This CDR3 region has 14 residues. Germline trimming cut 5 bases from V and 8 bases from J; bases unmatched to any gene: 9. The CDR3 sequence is CASSPQQGAEGYTF. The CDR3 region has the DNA TGTGCCAGCAGCCCTCAACAGGGGGCTGAGGGCTACACCTTC. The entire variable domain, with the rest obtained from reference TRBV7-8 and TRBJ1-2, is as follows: GAGVSQSPRYKVAKRGQDVALRCDPISGHVSLFWYQQALGQGPEFLTYFQNEAQLDKSGLPSDRFFAERPEGSVSTLKIQRTQQEDSAVYLCASSPQQGAEGYTFGSGTRLTVV.

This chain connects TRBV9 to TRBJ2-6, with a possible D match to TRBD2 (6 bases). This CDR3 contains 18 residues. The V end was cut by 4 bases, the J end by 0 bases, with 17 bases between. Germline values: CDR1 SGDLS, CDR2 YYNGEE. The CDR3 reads CASSLNRDSNSGANVLTF. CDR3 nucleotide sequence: TGTGCCAGCAGCCTAAATCGGGACTCCAACTCTGGGGCCAACGTCCTGACTTTC.

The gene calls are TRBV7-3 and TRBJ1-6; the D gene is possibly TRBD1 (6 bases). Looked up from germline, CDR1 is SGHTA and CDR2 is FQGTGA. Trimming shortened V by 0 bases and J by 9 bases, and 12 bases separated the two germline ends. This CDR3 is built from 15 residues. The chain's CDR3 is CASSLTLGAGSPLHF. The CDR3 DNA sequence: TGTGCCAGCAGCTTAACGTTGGGGGCGGGTTCACCCCTCCACTTT.

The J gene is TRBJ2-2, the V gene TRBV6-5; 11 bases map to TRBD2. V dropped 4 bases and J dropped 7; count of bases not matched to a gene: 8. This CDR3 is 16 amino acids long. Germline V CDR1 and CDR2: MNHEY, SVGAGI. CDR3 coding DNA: TGTGCCAGCAGTTTCCTAGCGGGGGGTACTAGCGGGGAGCTGTTTTTT. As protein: CASSFLAGGTSGELFF.

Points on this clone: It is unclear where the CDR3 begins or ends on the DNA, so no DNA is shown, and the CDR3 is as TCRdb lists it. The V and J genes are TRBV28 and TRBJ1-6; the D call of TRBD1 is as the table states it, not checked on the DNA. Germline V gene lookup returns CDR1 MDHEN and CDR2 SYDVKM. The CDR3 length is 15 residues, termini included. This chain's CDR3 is CASSILDRDNSPLHF.

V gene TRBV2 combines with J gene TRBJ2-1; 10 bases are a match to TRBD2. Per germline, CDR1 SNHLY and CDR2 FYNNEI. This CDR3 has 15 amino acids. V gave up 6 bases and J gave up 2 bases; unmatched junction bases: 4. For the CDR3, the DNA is TGTGCCAGCAGGGTCCTAGCGGGGGCCTACAATGAGCAGTTCTTC. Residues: CASRVLAGAYNEQFF. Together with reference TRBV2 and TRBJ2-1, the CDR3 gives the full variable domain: EPEVTQTPSHQVTQMGQEVILRCVPISNHLYFYWYRQILGQKVEFLVSFYNNEISEKSEIFDDQFSVERPDGSNFTLKIRSTKLEDSAMYFCASRVLAGAYNEQFFGPGTRLTVL.

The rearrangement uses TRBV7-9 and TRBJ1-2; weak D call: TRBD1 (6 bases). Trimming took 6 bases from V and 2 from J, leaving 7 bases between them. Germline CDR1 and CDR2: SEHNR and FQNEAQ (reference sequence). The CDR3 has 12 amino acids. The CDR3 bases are TGTGCCAGCAGGCAGGGGAACTATGGCTACACCTTC. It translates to CASRQGNYGYTF.

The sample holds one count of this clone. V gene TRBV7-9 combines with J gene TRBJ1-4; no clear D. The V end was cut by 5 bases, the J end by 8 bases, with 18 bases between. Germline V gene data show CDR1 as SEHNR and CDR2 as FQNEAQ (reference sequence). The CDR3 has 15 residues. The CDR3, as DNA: TGTGCCAGCAGCGCTGCCCCGAGCAGCGGGGAAAAACTGTTTTTT. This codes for CASSAAPSSGEKLFF.

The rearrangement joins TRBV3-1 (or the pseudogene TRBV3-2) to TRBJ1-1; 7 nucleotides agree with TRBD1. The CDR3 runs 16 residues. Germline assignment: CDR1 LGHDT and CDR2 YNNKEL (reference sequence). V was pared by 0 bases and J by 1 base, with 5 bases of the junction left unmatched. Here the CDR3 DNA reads TGTGCCAGCAGCCAAGAATGGGGGGACAGGAACACTGAAGCTTTCTTT. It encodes CASSQEWGDRNTEAFF.

The CDR3 coding sequence is TGTGCCAGCAGCTTAGTGGCAGGGGGGCCTCAGCCCCAGCATTTT. Residues: CASSLVAGGPQPQHF. V gene TRBV7-2 combines with J gene TRBJ1-5; 7 nucleotides agree with TRBD1. Germline CDR1 reads SGHTA; CDR2 reads FQGNSA. With V trimmed by 1 base and J by 6 bases, 6 bases remained unmatched. The CDR3 length is 15 residues.

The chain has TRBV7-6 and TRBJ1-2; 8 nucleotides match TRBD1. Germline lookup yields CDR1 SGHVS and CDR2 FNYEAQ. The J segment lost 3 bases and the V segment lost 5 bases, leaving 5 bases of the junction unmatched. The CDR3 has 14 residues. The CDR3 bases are TGTGCCAGCAGCCCAGGACAGGGCGACTATGGCTACACCTTC. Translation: CASSPGQGDYGYTF.

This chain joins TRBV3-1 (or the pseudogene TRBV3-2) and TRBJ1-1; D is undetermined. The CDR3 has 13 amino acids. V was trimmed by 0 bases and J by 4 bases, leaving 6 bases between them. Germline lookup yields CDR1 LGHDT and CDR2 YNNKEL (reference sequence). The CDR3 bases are TGTGCCAGCAGCCAAGAACGAGCCACTGAAGCTTTCTTT. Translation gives CASSQERATEAFF.

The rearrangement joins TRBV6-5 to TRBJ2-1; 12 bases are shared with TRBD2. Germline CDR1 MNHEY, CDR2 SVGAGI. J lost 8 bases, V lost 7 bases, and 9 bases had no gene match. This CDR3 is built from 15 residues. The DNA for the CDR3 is TGTGCCAGCACCCCAGGACTAGCGGGACTCCATGAGCAGTTCTTC. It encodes CASTPGLAGLHEQFF.

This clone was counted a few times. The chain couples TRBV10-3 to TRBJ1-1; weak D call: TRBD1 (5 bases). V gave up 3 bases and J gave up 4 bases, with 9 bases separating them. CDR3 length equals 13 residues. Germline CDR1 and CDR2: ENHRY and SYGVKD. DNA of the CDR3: TGTGCCATCAGTGAAGGGGCAGCCACTGAAGCTTTCTTT. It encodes CAISEGAATEAFF.

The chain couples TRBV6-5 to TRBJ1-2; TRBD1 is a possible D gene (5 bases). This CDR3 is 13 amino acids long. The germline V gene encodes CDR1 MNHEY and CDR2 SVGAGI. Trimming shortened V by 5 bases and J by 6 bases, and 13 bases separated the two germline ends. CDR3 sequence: CASSPTGVDGYTF. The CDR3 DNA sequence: TGTGCCAGCAGTCCGACGGGGGTGGATGGCTACACCTTC.

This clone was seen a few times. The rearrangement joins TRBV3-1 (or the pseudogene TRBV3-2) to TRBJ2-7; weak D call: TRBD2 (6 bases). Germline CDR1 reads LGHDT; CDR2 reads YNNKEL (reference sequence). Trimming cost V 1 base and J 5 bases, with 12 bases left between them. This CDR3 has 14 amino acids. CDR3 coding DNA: TGTGCCAGCAGCCAAGGGGAGGCCTACAACGAGCAGTACTTC. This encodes CASSQGEAYNEQYF.

The chain's CDR3 is CAIRMGGPNQPQHF. For the CDR3, the DNA is TGTGCCATCCGAATGGGGGGGCCCAATCAGCCCCAGCATTTT. The chain couples TRBV28 to TRBJ1-5; D is perhaps TRBD1 (6 bases). V was clipped by 10 bases and J by 3 bases, with 16 bases between them. The CDR3 totals 14 residues. CDR1 and CDR2 (germline): MDHEN, SYDVKM.

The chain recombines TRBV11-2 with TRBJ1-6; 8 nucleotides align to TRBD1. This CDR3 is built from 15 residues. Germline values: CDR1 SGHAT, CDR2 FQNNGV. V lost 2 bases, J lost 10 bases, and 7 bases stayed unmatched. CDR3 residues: CASSLIRTGLSPLHF. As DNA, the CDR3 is TGTGCCAGCAGCTTAATTAGGACAGGGCTGTCACCCCTCCACTTT.

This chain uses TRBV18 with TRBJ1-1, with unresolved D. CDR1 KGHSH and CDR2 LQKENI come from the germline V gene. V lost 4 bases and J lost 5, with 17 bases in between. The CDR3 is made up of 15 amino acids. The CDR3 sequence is CASSHFQEPRTEAFF. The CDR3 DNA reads TGTGCCAGCTCACATTTCCAGGAACCAAGGACTGAAGCTTTCTTT.

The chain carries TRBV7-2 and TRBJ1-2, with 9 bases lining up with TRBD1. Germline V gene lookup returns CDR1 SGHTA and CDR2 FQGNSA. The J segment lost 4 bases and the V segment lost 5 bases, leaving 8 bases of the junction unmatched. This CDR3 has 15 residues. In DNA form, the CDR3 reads TGTGCCAGCAGCGACCGGGACAGGGAAGCCTATGGCTACACCTTC. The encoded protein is CASSDRDREAYGYTF.

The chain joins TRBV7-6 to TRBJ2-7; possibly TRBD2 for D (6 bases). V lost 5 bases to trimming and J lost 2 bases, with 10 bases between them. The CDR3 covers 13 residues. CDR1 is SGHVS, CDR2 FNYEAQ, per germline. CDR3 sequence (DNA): TGTGCCAGCAGCCTCGGAGGGACCTACGAGCAGTACTTC. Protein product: CASSLGGTYEQYF.

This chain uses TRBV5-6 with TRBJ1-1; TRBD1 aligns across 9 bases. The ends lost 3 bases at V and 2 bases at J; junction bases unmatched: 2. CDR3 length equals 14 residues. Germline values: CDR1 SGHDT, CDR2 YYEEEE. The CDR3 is CASSWDRANTEAFF. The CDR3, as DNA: TGTGCCAGCAGCTGGGACAGGGCAAACACTGAAGCTTTCTTT. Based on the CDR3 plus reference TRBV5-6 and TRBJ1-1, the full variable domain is DAGVTQSPTHLIKTRGQQVTLRCSPKSGHDTVSWYQQALGQGPQFIFQYYEEEERQRGNFPDRFSGHQFPNYSSELNVNALLLGDSALYLCASSWDRANTEAFFGQGTRLTVV.

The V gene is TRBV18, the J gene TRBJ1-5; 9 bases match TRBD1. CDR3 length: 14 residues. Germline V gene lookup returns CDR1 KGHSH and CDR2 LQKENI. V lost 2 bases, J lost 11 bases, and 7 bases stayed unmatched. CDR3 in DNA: TGTGCCAGCTCACCATCGGGACAGGGAGCCGCCCAGCATTTT. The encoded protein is CASSPSGQGAAQHF.

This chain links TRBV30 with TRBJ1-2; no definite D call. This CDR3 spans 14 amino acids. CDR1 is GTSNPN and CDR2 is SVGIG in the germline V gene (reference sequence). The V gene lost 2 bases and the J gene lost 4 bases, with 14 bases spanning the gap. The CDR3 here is CAWSWLEGGYGYTF. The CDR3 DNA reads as TGTGCCTGGAGTTGGCTGGAGGGAGGCTATGGCTACACCTTC.

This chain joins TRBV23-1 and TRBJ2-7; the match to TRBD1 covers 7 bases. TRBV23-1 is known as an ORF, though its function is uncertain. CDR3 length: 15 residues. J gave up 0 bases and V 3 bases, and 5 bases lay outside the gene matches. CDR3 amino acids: CASSHYRDSSYEQYF. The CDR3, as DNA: TGCGCCAGCAGTCATTACCGGGACAGCTCCTACGAGCAGTACTTC.

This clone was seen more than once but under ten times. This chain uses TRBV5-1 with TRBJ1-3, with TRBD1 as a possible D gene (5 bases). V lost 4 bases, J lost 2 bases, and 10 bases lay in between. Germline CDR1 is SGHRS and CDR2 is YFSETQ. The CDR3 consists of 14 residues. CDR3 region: CASSPAGPGNTIYF. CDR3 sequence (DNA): TGCGCCAGCAGCCCGGCAGGGCCTGGAAACACCATATATTTT.

The CDR3 sequence is CASSFERGYNEQFF. The CDR3 nucleotides read TGTGCCAGCAGCTTCGAGCGGGGTTACAATGAGCAGTTCTTC. The gene calls are TRBV7-6 and TRBJ2-1; TRBD2 matches 7 bases. This CDR3 has 14 residues. Germline CDR1 and CDR2: SGHVS and FNYEAQ. The V and J ends lost 3 bases and 4 bases, in that order; junction bases with no gene match: 3.